A single sample is the source of the 22 T cell receptor beta chains below, sequenced in a study of beta chain features in type 1 diabetes. The sequenced template was cDNA made from the entire isolated RNA. TCRdb's copy holds only in-frame clones and misses some; the assay was immunoSEQ multiplex PCR. The sample has hundreds of thousands of clones, about 30% seen once. Sequences were obtained from naive CD4+ T cells from blood. Source of these receptors: a man between 18 and 35 years old in good health.

The chain is built from TRBV30 and TRBJ2-7; D is undetermined. V was cut by 6 bases and J by 2 bases, with 20 bases left in between. Germline V gene sequence: CDR1 GTSNPN, CDR2 SVGIG (reference sequence). The CDR3 runs to 15 residues. CDR3 protein: CACKKRAPAPYEQYF. The CDR3 nucleotides read TGTGCCTGTAAAAAAAGGGCTCCCGCACCCTACGAGCAGTACTTC.

This clone was observed a handful of times. V and J are TRBV13 and TRBJ2-3; D not certain. Germline values: CDR1 PRHDT, CDR2 FYEKMQ (reference sequence). This CDR3 has 17 amino acids. The ends were cut back, 5 bases at V and 2 bases at J, with 20 bases in the middle. The CDR3 loop reads CASSLFGSIPITDTQYF. DNA of the CDR3: TGTGCCAGCAGCCTATTCGGATCGATACCCATCACAGATACGCAGTATTTT.

The V and J genes are TRBV10-3 and TRBJ2-1; D ambiguous. The length of the CDR3 is 14 residues. Per the germline V gene, CDR1 is ENHRY and CDR2 is SYGVKD. The V gene lost 4 bases and the J gene lost 4 bases, with 11 bases spanning the gap. The CDR3 spells CAISGTASYNEQFF. CDR3 nucleotide sequence: TGTGCCATCAGTGGCACCGCATCTTACAATGAGCAGTTCTTC.

This chain uses TRBV30 with TRBJ2-5; TRBD1 matches 11 bases. V gave up 5 bases and J gave up 5 bases; unmatched junction bases: 7. The CDR3 is made up of 14 amino acids. Germline lookup yields CDR1 GTSNPN and CDR2 SVGIG (reference sequence). The CDR3 protein is CAWDKDRGLETQYF. CDR3 coding DNA: TGTGCCTGGGATAAGGACAGGGGGCTTGAGACCCAGTACTTC.

The rearrangement uses TRBV9 and TRBJ2-5, with 8 positions matching TRBD2. Trimming at V came to 0 bases and at J to 5 bases, leaving 12 bases not matched to a gene. CDR3 length equals 17 residues. Germline V gene data show CDR1 as SGDLS and CDR2 as YYNGEE. CDR3 DNA: TGTGCCAGCAGCGTAGCTCTCGCGGGAGGCCAGTTGGAGACCCAGTACTTC. It is translated as CASSVALAGGQLETQYF.

The DNA for the CDR3 is TGCAGCGTGACCCGTGGGAGCAATCAGCCCCAGCATTTT. It yields the protein CSVTRGSNQPQHF. The chain employs TRBV29-1 and TRBJ1-5, with D unclear. V was pared by 6 bases and J by 1 base, with 10 bases between. In germline, CDR1 is SQVTM, CDR2 ANQGSEA. The CDR3 is made up of 13 amino acids. Full variable domain (outside the CDR3, taken from reference TRBV29-1 and TRBJ1-5): SAVISQKPSRDICQRGTSLTIQCQVDSQVTMMFWYRQQPGQSLTLIATANQGSEATYESGFVIDKFPISRPNLTFSTLTVSNMSPEDSSIYLCSVTRGSNQPQHFGDGTRLSIL.

J is TRBJ1-2 and V is TRBV29-1; D is unclear. The CDR3 runs 10 residues. Per germline, CDR1 SQVTM and CDR2 ANQGSEA. Trimming cost V 4 bases and J 13 bases, with 13 bases left between them. CDR3 sequence: CSVGVVTSTF. The CDR3 nucleotides read TGCAGCGTTGGGGTAGTTACGTCCACCTTC.

This clone has only a few counts. The chain uses TRBV27 and TRBJ2-3, with 8 bases matching TRBD2. Trimming cost V 4 bases and J 4 bases; bases outside gene matches: 13. CDR1 is MNHEY, CDR2 SMNVEV, per germline (reference sequence). The CDR3 has 17 amino acids. CDR3 coding DNA: TGTGCCAGCAGTTCCCTAGTAATAGCGGGATTGGCAGATACGCAGTATTTT. Its protein product is CASSSLVIAGLADTQYF.

The chain has TRBV7-9 and TRBJ1-1, with D unresolved. V was pared by 5 bases and J by 2 bases, with 9 bases between. The germline V gene encodes CDR1 SEHNR and CDR2 FQNEAQ (reference sequence). The CDR3 spans 13 residues. CDR3 amino acids: CASSDRFNTEAFF. The CDR3 nucleotides are TGTGCCAGCAGCGACCGGTTCAACACTGAAGCTTTCTTT.

This chain connects TRBV30 to TRBJ1-4, with 9 bases lining up with TRBD1. Losses at the gene ends were 3 bases for V and 7 bases for J; bases not matched to a gene: 3. CDR1 and CDR2 from the germline V gene are GTSNPN and SVGIG (reference sequence). The CDR3 has 13 residues. CDR3 DNA sequence: TGTGCCTGGAGCGGGACAGGGACTGAAAAACTGTTTTTT. This codes for CAWSGTGTEKLFF.

V and J are TRBV4-3 and TRBJ1-4; D remains ambiguous. The CDR3 sequence is 14 residues long. Trimming took 5 bases from V and 8 from J, leaving 15 bases between them. Germline V gene sequence: CDR1 LGHNA, CDR2 YSLEER. The CDR3 DNA follows: TGCGCCAGCAGCGCGACGCACTCTCGAGAAAAACTGTTTTTT. Its protein product is CASSATHSREKLFF.

V is TRBV4-2 and J is TRBJ2-7; possibly TRBD2 for D (5 bases). The germline gives CDR1 LGHNA, CDR2 YNFKEQ. The CDR3 totals 13 residues. Trimming took off 4 bases at V and 0 bases at J, with 7 bases between the two ends. The CDR3 reads CASSPGSSYEQYF. The CDR3 DNA sequence: TGTGCCAGCAGCCCGGGGAGCTCCTACGAGCAGTACTTC.

In this sample, this clone turned up a few times. The chain employs TRBV27 and TRBJ2-7; D unresolved. CDR3 size: 13 residues. Germline V gene lookup returns CDR1 MNHEY and CDR2 SMNVEV (reference sequence). Trimming removed 5 bases at V and 6 bases at J, with 14 bases between. The CDR3 nucleotides read TGTGCCAGCAGTGCCCCGGGCAGTCGCGAGCAGTACTTC. As protein: CASSAPGSREQYF.

This clone came up a few times. V and J are TRBV29-1 and TRBJ2-1; 11 nucleotides align to TRBD2. The CDR3 loop spans 16 amino acids. With V trimmed by 6 bases and J by 8 bases, 15 bases remained unmatched. The germline V gene has CDR1 SQVTM and CDR2 ANQGSEA. CDR3 region: CSVTRTPGLAAYEQFF. The CDR3 coding sequence is TGCAGCGTAACACGAACCCCGGGACTAGCGGCCTATGAGCAGTTCTTC.

The gene calls are TRBV30 and TRBJ1-2, with D unresolved. CDR1 is GTSNPN and CDR2 is SVGIG in the germline V gene (reference sequence). V shed 2 bases and J shed 2 bases, with 9 bases lying between them. This CDR3 contains 13 residues. This chain's CDR3 is CAWSPTSNYGYTF. The CDR3 region has the DNA TGTGCCTGGAGTCCCACCTCCAACTATGGCTACACCTTC.

This chain links TRBV7-2 with TRBJ2-3; 8 bases map to TRBD2. Unmatched junction bases numbered 5, after V lost 3 bases and J lost 6 bases. Per germline, CDR1 SGHTA and CDR2 FQGNSA. The CDR3 has 14 amino acids. CDR3 loop: CASSFSGRGDTQYF. The CDR3 DNA sequence: TGTGCCAGCAGCTTCTCCGGGAGGGGCGATACGCAGTATTTT.

This clone was seen only once. The CDR3 loop reads CASRPTVRVTGELFF. The CDR3 nucleotides read TGTGCCAGCCGTCCGACAGTTCGTGTCACCGGGGAGCTGTTTTTT. The V gene is TRBV28, the J gene TRBJ2-2, with D maybe TRBD1 (5 bases). The length of the CDR3 is 15 residues. V gave up 8 bases and J gave up 4 bases, with 17 bases separating them. CDR1 is MDHEN and CDR2 is SYDVKM in the germline V gene.

This clone was counted between two and nine times. The gene calls are TRBV5-4 and TRBJ2-5; 7 bases align to TRBD2. Germline assignment: CDR1 SGHNT and CDR2 YYREEE (reference sequence). V lost 10 bases to trimming and J lost 1 base; unmatched junction nucleotides: 7. The CDR3 has 13 residues. The CDR3 DNA follows: TGTGCCCTCCAACCGGGGGGCCAAGAGACCCAGTACTTC. Translation gives CALQPGGQETQYF. The full variable domain, completed using reference TRBV5-4 and TRBJ2-5, is ETGVTQSPTHLIKTRGQQVTLRCSSQSGHNTVSWYQQALGQGPQFIFQYYREEENGRGNFPPRFSGLQFPNYSSELNVNALELDDSALYLCALQPGGQETQYFGPGTRLLVL.

This chain's CDR3 is CSVGTGTGVAEQYF. In nucleotides, the CDR3 is TGCAGCGTAGGCACCGGGACAGGGGTGGCCGAGCAGTACTTC. The chain couples TRBV29-1 to TRBJ2-7; 10 bases agree with TRBD1. The CDR3 is 14 residues long. Trimming cost V 6 bases and J 6 bases; bases outside gene matches: 11. CDR1 and CDR2 from the germline V gene are SQVTM and ANQGSEA.

This clone was seen more than once but under ten times. This rearrangement joins TRBV9 to TRBJ2-7; 9 bases align to TRBD2. Germline trimming cut 3 bases from V and 3 bases from J; bases unmatched to any gene: 4. Germline CDR1 and CDR2: SGDLS and YYNGEE. The CDR3 has 14 amino acids. The CDR3, as DNA: TGTGCCAGCAGCGGGACTAGCGCCCACTACGAGCAGTACTTC. Protein product: CASSGTSAHYEQYF. Complete variable domain (other parts from reference TRBV9 and TRBJ2-7): DSGVTQTPKHLITATGQRVTLRCSPRSGDLSVYWYQQSLDQGLQFLIQYYNGEERAKGNILERFSAQQFPDLHSELNLSSLELGDSALYFCASSGTSAHYEQYFGPGTRLTVT.

The chain employs TRBV7-2 and TRBJ2-1; TRBD2 aligns across 10 bases. After removal of 3 bases from V and 9 bases from J, the junction contained 2 bases not matched to a gene. The CDR3 extends over 13 amino acids. From germline, CDR1 is SGHTA and CDR2 FQGNSA. The DNA for the CDR3 is TGTGCCAGCAGCTTCACTAGCGGGACTGAGCAGTTCTTC. Protein: CASSFTSGTEQFF.

This clone has only a few counts. The J gene is TRBJ2-7, the V gene TRBV6-6, with unresolved D. Trimming cost V 6 bases and J 6 bases, with 9 bases left between them. CDR1 and CDR2 from the germline V gene are MNHNY and SVGAGI (reference sequence). The CDR3 consists of 11 residues. The CDR3 loop reads CASRQLGEQYF. For the CDR3, the DNA is TGTGCCAGCAGGCAGTTGGGCGAGCAGTACTTC.